Presented here are 20 T cell receptor beta chains from one specimen sequenced in a study of read filtering for tumor transcriptome and immune sequencing. From about 400 ng of RNA, a library with molecular barcoded alpha/delta and beta/gamma adaptors was made. In TCRdb, the reads were re-called with MiXCR into one record per CDR3 protein. Of about 48,000 distinct CDR3 sequences in the sample, roughly a fifth were seen once. The specimen was a population of CD138-negative cells sorted from bone marrow. Receptors were obtained from a donor aged 40 or over with multiple myeloma.

This clonotype was detected only a few times. V is TRBV20-1 and J is TRBJ2-1; D may be TRBD2 (7 bases). The germline V gene has CDR1 DFQATT and CDR2 SNEGSKA (reference sequence). The CDR3 runs 15 residues. Trimming removed 0 bases from V and 5 bases from J, with 14 bases in between. The CDR3 sequence is CSARDIQRDNNEQFF. In DNA form, the CDR3 reads TGCAGTGCTAGAGATATCCAGCGGGACAACAATGAGCAGTTCTTC.

This clonotype was counted ten times or more. The V gene is TRBV7-2, the J gene TRBJ2-3, with D perhaps TRBD2 (7 bases). Germline-derived CDR1 and CDR2 are SGHTA and FQGNSA. The CDR3 has 14 amino acids. V was shortened by 5 bases and J by 4 bases, with 13 bases between the two germline ends. The CDR3 reads CASSTVGGPDTQYF. As DNA, the CDR3 is TGTGCCAGCAGCACCGTGGGGGGGCCAGATACGCAGTATTTT. Full variable domain (missing parts from reference TRBV7-2 and TRBJ2-3): GAGVSQSPSNKVTEKGKDVELRCDPISGHTALYWYRQSLGQGLEFLIYFQGNSAPDKSGLPSDRFSAERTGGSVSTLTIQRTQQEDSAVYLCASSTVGGPDTQYFGPGTRLTVL.

Ten or more counts support this clonotype. A far bigger clonotype differs at one base, so this is likely a read error. The rearrangement joins TRBV12-3 or TRBV12-4 to TRBJ2-6, with a possible D match to TRBD1 (6 bases). The CDR3 is 14 amino acids. Here the CDR3 DNA reads TGTGCCAGCGGGGGCTTCTCTGGGGCCTACGTCCTGACTTTC. This encodes CASGGFSGAYVLTF.

This clonotype was seen repeatedly, ten times or more. The chain joins TRBV6-6 to TRBJ1-1; perhaps TRBD1 as D (5 bases). The CDR3 consists of 14 residues. Trimming left V 7 bases short and J 2 bases short, with 14 bases between. Germline CDR1 reads MNHNY; CDR2 reads SVGAGI (reference sequence). The CDR3 protein is CASNRDRYNTEAFF. The CDR3 DNA sequence: TGTGCCAGCAATAGAGACAGATACAACACTGAAGCTTTCTTT.

To note about this clonotype: A far larger clone is only one base removed, so a read error is likely. The CDR3 nucleotides are TGTGCCTGCAGTTTAGCGCAGGGGCGTAGCGGGGCCCAGGGCTCCTACAATGAGCAGTTCTTC. Translating gives CACSLAQGRSGAQGSYNEQFF. The chain carries TRBV12-3 or TRBV12-4 and TRBJ2-1, with 8 bases matching TRBD2. The CDR3 is 21 amino acids.

At least ten counts were recorded for this clonotype. The rearrangement uses TRBV28 and TRBJ2-3, with 7 positions matching TRBD2. The V and J ends lost 6 bases and 0 bases, in that order; junction bases with no gene match: 6. This CDR3 has 15 amino acids. Germline V gives CDR1 MDHEN, CDR2 SYDVKM. In nucleotides, the CDR3 is TGTGCCAGCAGGGGAAGCGGGGTTAGCACAGATACGCAGTATTTT. Protein sequence: CASRGSGVSTDTQYF.

This clonotype has ten or more counts. The chain employs TRBV6-2 or TRBV6-3 and TRBJ2-5; D is undetermined. Trimming removed 0 bases at V and 3 bases at J, with 14 bases between. CDR1 is MNHEY and CDR2 is SVGEGT in the germline V gene. CDR3 length: 16 amino acids. The CDR3 sequence: CASSYSMLPTEETQYF. Written as DNA, the CDR3 is TGTGCCAGCAGTTACTCGATGTTACCAACAGAAGAGACCCAGTACTTC.

This clonotype was recorded many times. This chain connects TRBV11-2 to TRBJ2-2; the D gene is possibly TRBD2 (5 bases). The CDR3 has 15 amino acids. V lost 3 bases and J 4 bases, leaving 12 bases between the germline ends. Looked up from germline, CDR1 is SGHAT and CDR2 is FQNNGV. CDR3 protein: CASSFLRAGTGELFF. The CDR3 DNA reads TGTGCCAGCAGCTTTTTGAGGGCGGGCACCGGGGAGCTGTTTTTT.

This clonotype was observed at least ten times. The chain has TRBV7-9 and TRBJ2-5, with 7 nucleotides matching TRBD1. This CDR3 comprises 15 residues. Looked up from germline, CDR1 is SEHNR and CDR2 is FQNEAQ (reference sequence). The trim removed 5 bases at V and 4 bases at J, leaving 10 bases unmatched. The CDR3 sequence: CASSMNRQGAETQYF. The CDR3 DNA reads as TGTGCCAGCAGCATGAATCGACAGGGAGCAGAGACCCAGTACTTC.

The chain uses TRBV7-2 and TRBJ1-1; D is possibly TRBD1 (5 bases). V gave up 8 bases and J gave up 2 bases, with 15 bases separating them. This CDR3 has 14 residues. Germline V lookup: CDR1 SGHTA, CDR2 FQGNSA. The CDR3 spells CASHRGGLNTEAFF. The CDR3 region has the DNA TGTGCCAGCCACCGCGGGGGTCTTAACACTGAAGCTTTCTTT.

A word on this clonotype: A read error may explain this, as a much larger clone is one base away. The genes are TRBV6-2 or TRBV6-3 and TRBJ1-5; TRBD1 matches 7 bases. Per the germline V gene, CDR1 is MNHEY and CDR2 is SVGEGT. This CDR3 region has 18 residues. V lost 4 bases to trimming and J lost 5 bases; unmatched junction nucleotides: 17. The CDR3 bases are TGTGCCAGCAGTTTTTTTCAGAGGACAGGAGGGCGCCATCAGCCCCAGCATTTT. Amino acid sequence: CASSFFQRTGGRHQPQHF.

This clonotype showed up many times. The chain uses TRBV10-3 and TRBJ2-2; D is unresolved. Trimming took off 0 bases at V and 7 bases at J, with 3 bases between the two ends. The CDR3 is 12 amino acids. Per germline, CDR1 ENHRY and CDR2 SYGVKD. CDR3 protein: CAISESSGELFF. The CDR3 coding sequence is TGTGCCATCAGTGAGTCGAGCGGGGAGCTGTTTTTT.

At least ten counts were recorded for this clonotype. The chain uses TRBV3-1 and TRBJ2-1; D ambiguous. The CDR3 spans 12 residues. Germline lookup yields CDR1 LGHDT and CDR2 YNNKEL (reference sequence). The germline V and J ends were trimmed by 4 bases and 15 bases, with 16 bases remaining between them. In DNA form, the CDR3 reads TGTGCCAGCAGCCTCCAAGGTCGCCGACGGTTCTTC. Translation: CASSLQGRRRFF.

This clonotype was detected ten times or more. CDR3 in DNA: TGCAGTGCTAGAGATGCCGGGATCTTAGGTAGGGAGCAGTACTTC. Translation: CSARDAGILGREQYF. The chain links TRBV20-1 to TRBJ2-7, with D perhaps matching TRBD2 (5 bases). The V gene's germline CDR1 is DFQATT and CDR2 SNEGSKA (reference sequence). Trimming left V 0 bases short and J 7 bases short, with 19 bases between. CDR3 size: 15 residues.

This clonotype occurred a few times. The J gene is TRBJ2-2, the V gene TRBV7-3, with D possibly matching TRBD1 (5 bases). Germline-derived CDR1 and CDR2 are SGHTA and FQGTGA. This CDR3 is built from 13 residues. Trimming stripped 4 bases from V and 7 bases from J, with 10 bases between. CDR3 sequence reads: CASSSTVGGELFF. CDR3 bases: TGTGCCAGCAGCTCGACAGTTGGCGGGGAGCTGTTTTTT.

This clonotype has a count of ten or more. The chain recombines TRBV5-6 with TRBJ2-1; 10 bases fit TRBD2. The CDR3 runs to 15 residues. CDR1 is SGHDT and CDR2 is YYEEEE in the germline V gene. V gave up 4 bases and J gave up 4 bases; unmatched junction bases: 5. The CDR3 bases are TGTGCCAGCAGCCCCAGGACTAGCGGTTACAATGAGCAGTTCTTC. Amino acid sequence: CASSPRTSGYNEQFF.

V usage is TRBV6-6 and J usage is TRBJ1-5; 7 bases map to TRBD1. The CDR3 runs to 15 residues. Trimming cost V 8 bases and J 4 bases; bases outside gene matches: 11. From germline, CDR1 is MNHNY and CDR2 SVGAGI (reference sequence). The CDR3 region has the DNA TGTGCCAGCCTTCCCGACAGGGCGGCGAATCAGCCCCAGCATTTT. As protein: CASLPDRAANQPQHF.

This clonotype showed up many times. The chain employs TRBV15 and TRBJ2-7; D is perhaps TRBD2 (6 bases). CDR3 length equals 15 residues. V was trimmed by 0 bases and J by 5 bases, leaving 14 bases between them. Per germline, CDR1 LNHNV and CDR2 YYDKDF (reference sequence). The CDR3 DNA reads as TGTGCCACCAGCAGAGATCGTAGGGGCGGGGACGAGCAGTACTTC. Its protein is CATSRDRRGGDEQYF.

This clonotype occurred once. With a far larger clone one base away, a read error is the likely cause. The chain combines TRBV7-9 with TRBJ2-1, with D unresolved. This CDR3 is built from 12 residues. Germline lookup yields CDR1 SEHNR and CDR2 FQNEAQ (reference sequence). The CDR3 protein is CASSALYGEQLF. DNA of the CDR3: TGTGCCAGCAGCGCACTTTATGGTGAGCAGCTCTTC.

In this sample, this clonotype turned up many times. The chain has TRBV27 and TRBJ2-5; 8 nucleotides line up with TRBD2. The CDR3 is 15 residues long. CDR1 is MNHEY and CDR2 is SMNVEV in the germline V gene (reference sequence). The V and J ends lost 8 bases and 5 bases, in that order; junction bases with no gene match: 13. CDR3 protein: CASCLGAGARETQYF. CDR3 in DNA: TGTGCCAGCTGCCTAGGAGCGGGAGCTAGGGAGACCCAGTACTTC.